This TCR beta chain originates from a study of T cell repertoires in cytomegalovirus infection. About the study: Recently identified HLA-C-restricted and well-studied HLA-B-restricted CMV epitopes were used. Carrying CMV and the relevant HLA type showed in public TCR beta signatures.

TCRdb re-called the reads through MiXCR, storing one row per CDR3 protein. The data show fewer than 1,000,000 distinct CDR3 sequences, approximately 32% seen once. This clonotype came up many times. What it binds is not known. Study-wide findings and caveats: Dominating the ex vivo response were HLA-C-restricted CMV-specific TCR beta clonotypes. Summed frequency of shared TCR beta families picked out CMV carriers who also had the relevant HLA.

The TCR sequence derives from a human donor in good health (CMV status not recorded). Some clones in this sample may be carry-over from other donors' samples. Here the sequenced sample was cultured CD8+ T cells from PBMCs, taken from culture after CMV antigen stimulation.

In DNA form, the CDR3 reads TGTGCCAGCAGCCCCGGGGTGACTGAAGCTTTCTTT. This translates into CASSPGVTEAFF. This chain connects TRBV7-6 to TRBJ1-1; D is ambiguous. This CDR3 is 12 amino acids long. Germline lookup yields CDR1 SGHVS and CDR2 FNYEAQ. V was shortened by 5 bases and J by 5 bases, with 9 bases between the two germline ends.